This TCR beta chain was identified in a study of T-cell reconstitution after alpha-beta-depleted transplantation in children. General study points: Several hundred rapidly expanded clones from non-depleted graft cells reportedly supplied alpha-beta T cells about two months post-transplant.

Trimming cost V 7 bases and J 6 bases; bases outside gene matches: 8. Germline-derived CDR1 and CDR2 are MNHEY and SVGAGI. CDR3 length equals 14 residues. Many counts were recorded for this clonotype. Its antigen remains unknown. Preparation of the TCRbeta library involved a method that used unique molecular identifiers. TCRdb used MiXCR to reprocess the PCR reads, holding one entry per CDR3 protein. The repertoire has roughly 120,000 distinct CDR3 sequences, approximately 10% of them found once; the top ten carry around 35%. The V and J genes are TRBV6-5 and TRBJ2-1; 8 nucleotides line up with TRBD2. The sequence came from a boy aged 2 to 9 with acute lymphoblastic leukemia, due to receive a stem cell transplant. The sequencing used PBMCs, collected before TCRalphabeta/CD19-depleted stem cell transplant. The CDR3 loop is CASTPVGRVNEQFF. CDR3 nucleotides: TGTGCCAGCACCCCCGTCGGGAGGGTCAATGAGCAGTTCTTC.